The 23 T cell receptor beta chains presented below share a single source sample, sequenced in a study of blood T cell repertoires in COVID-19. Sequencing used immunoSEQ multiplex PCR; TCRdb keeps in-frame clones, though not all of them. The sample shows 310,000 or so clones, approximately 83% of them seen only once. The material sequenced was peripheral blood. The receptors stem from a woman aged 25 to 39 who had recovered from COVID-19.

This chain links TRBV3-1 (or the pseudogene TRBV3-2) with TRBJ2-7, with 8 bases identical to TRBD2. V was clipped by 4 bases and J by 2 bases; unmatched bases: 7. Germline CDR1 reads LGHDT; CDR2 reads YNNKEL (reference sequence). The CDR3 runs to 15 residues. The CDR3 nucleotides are TGTGCCAGCAGCCCCCTACTAGCGGTAGCCTACGAGCAGTACTTC. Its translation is CASSPLLAVAYEQYF.

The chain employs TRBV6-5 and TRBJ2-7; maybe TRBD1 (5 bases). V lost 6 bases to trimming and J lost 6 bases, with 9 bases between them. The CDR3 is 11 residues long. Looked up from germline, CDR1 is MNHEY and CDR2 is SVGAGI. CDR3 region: CASSRVGEQYF. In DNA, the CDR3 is TGTGCCAGCAGCAGGGTTGGCGAGCAGTACTTC.

The CDR3 DNA is TGTGCCAGCAGCGCGGGAGGGGACGGCAGCTACGAGCAGTACTTC. It specifies CASSAGGDGSYEQYF. The chain recombines TRBV7-9 with TRBJ2-7; TRBD2 matches 9 bases. From germline, CDR1 is SEHNR and CDR2 FQNEAQ (reference sequence). The CDR3 runs 15 residues. Losses at the gene ends were 5 bases for V and 3 bases for J; bases not matched to a gene: 8. Based on the CDR3 plus reference TRBV7-9 and TRBJ2-7, the full variable domain is DTGVSQNPRHKITKRGQNVTFRCDPISEHNRLYWYRQTLGQGPEFLTYFQNEAQLEKSRLLSDRFSAERPKGSFSTLEIQRTEQGDSAMYLCASSAGGDGSYEQYFGPGTRLTVT.

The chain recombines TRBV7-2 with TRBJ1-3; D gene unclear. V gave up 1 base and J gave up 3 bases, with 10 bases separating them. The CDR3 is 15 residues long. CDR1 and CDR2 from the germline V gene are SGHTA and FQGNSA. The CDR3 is CASSLDPAIGNTIYF. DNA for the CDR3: TGTGCCAGCAGCTTAGATCCAGCGATTGGAAACACCATATATTTT.

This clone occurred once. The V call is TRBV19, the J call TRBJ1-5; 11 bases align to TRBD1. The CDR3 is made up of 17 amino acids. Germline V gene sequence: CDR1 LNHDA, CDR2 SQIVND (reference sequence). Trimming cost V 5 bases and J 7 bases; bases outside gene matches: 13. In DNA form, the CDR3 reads TGTGCCAGTAGTTCGCGTCCCGGGACAGGGGGTGGGCAGCCCCAGCATTTT. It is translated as CASSSRPGTGGGQPQHF.

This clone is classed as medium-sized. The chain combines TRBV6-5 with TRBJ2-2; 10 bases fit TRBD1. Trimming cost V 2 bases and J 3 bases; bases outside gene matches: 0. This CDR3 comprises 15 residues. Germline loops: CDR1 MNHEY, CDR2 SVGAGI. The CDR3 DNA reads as TGTGCCAGCAGTTACGGGACAGGGGACACCGGGGAGCTGTTTTTT. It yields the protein CASSYGTGDTGELFF.

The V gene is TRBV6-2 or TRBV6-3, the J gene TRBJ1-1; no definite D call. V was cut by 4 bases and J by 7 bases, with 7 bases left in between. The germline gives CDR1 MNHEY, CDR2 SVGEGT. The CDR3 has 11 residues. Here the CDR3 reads CASSSILEAFF. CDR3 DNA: TGTGCCAGCAGTTCTATCCTTGAAGCTTTCTTT.

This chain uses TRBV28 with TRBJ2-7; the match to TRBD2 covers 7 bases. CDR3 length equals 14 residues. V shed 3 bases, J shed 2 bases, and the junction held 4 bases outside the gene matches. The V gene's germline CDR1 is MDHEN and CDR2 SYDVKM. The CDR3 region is CASSLGGPTYEQYF. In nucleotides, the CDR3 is TGTGCCAGCAGTTTGGGAGGGCCCACCTACGAGCAGTACTTC.

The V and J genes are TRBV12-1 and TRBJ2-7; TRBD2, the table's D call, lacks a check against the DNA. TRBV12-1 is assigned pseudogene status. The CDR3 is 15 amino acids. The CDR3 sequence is CASSFELRSSYEQYF. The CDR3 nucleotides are TGTGCCAGCAGCTTTGAGCTAAGGAGCTCCTACGAGCAGTACTTC.

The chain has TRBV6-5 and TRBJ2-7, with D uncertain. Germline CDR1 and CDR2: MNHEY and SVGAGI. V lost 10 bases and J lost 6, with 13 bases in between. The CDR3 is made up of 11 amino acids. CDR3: CAIDSAVEQYF. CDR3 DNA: TGTGCCATTGATTCTGCGGTCGAGCAGTACTTC.

The CDR3 protein is CASNFDSNQPQHF. For the CDR3, the DNA is TGTGCCAGTAACTTCGATAGCAATCAGCCCCAGCATTTT. The V call is TRBV19, the J call TRBJ1-5; D unclear. CDR1 is LNHDA and CDR2 is SQIVND in the germline V gene (reference sequence). Trimming pared 7 bases from V and 0 bases from J, leaving 7 bases between. The CDR3 is made up of 13 amino acids. Using reference TRBV19 and TRBJ1-5 for the parts outside the CDR3, the full variable domain is DGGITQSPKYLFRKEGQNVTLSCEQNLNHDAMYWYRQDPGQGLRLIYYSQIVNDFQKGDIAEGYSVSREKKESFPLTVTSAQKNPTAFYLCASNFDSNQPQHFGDGTRLSIL.

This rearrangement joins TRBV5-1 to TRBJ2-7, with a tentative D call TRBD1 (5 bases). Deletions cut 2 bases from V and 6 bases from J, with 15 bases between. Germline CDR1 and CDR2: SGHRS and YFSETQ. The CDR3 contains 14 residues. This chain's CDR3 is CASSFFQGALEQYF. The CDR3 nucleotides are TGCGCCAGCAGCTTTTTTCAGGGCGCCCTCGAGCAGTACTTC.

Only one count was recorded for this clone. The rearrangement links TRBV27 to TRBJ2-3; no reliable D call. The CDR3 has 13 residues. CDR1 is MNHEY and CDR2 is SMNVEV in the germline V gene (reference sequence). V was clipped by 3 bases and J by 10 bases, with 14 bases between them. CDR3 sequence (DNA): TGTGCCAGCAGTTTGAACACAGACCAGCCGCAGTATTTT. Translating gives CASSLNTDQPQYF.

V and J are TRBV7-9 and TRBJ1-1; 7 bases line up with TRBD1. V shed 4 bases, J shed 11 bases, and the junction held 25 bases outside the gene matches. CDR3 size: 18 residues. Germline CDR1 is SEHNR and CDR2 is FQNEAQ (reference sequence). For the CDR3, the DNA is TGTGCCAGCAGCTCGAAGCTCAACTCCGGGACAGCCCTTTATTCGGCTTTCTTT. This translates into CASSSKLNSGTALYSAFF.

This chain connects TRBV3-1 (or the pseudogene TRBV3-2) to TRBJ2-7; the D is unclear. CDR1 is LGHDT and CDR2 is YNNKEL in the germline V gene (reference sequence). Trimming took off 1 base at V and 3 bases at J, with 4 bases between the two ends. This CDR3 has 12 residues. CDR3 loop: CASSQAFYEQYF. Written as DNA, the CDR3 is TGTGCCAGCAGCCAAGCCTTCTACGAGCAGTACTTC.

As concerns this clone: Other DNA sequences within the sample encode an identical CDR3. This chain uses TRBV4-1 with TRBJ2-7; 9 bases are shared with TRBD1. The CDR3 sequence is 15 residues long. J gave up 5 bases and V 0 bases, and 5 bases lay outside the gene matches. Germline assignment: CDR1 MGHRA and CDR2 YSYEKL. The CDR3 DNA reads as TGCGCCAGCAGCCAAGATAAGGGACAGGGAAACGAGCAGTACTTC. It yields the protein CASSQDKGQGNEQYF.

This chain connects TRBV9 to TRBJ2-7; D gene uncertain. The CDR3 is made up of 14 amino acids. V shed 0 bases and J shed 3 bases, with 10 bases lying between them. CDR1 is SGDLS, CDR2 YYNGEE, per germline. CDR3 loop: CASSVGRGYYEQYF. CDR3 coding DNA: TGTGCCAGCAGCGTAGGTCGCGGTTACTACGAGCAGTACTTC.

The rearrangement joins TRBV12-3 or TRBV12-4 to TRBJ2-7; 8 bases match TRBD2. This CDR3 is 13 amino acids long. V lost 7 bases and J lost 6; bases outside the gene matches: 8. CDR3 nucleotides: TGTGCCAGCACCTCGGGACTAGTCGGCGAGCAGTACTTC. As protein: CASTSGLVGEQYF.

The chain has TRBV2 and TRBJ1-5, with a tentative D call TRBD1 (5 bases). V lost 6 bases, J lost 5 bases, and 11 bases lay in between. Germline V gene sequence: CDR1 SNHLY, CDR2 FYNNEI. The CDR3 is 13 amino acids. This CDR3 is CASSLTVYQPQHF. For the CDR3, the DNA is TGTGCCAGCAGCTTGACAGTTTATCAGCCCCAGCATTTT.

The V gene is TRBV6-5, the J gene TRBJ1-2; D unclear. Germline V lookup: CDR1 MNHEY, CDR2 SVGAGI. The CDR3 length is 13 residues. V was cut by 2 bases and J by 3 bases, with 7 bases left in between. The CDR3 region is CASSYGDYYGYTF. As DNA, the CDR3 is TGTGCCAGCAGTTACGGTGACTACTATGGCTACACCTTC.

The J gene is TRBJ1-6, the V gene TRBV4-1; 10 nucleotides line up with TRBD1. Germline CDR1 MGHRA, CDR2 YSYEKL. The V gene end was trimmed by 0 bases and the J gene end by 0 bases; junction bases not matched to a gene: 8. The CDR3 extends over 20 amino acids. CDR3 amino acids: CASSQEFGTGVSSYNSPLHF. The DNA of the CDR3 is TGCGCCAGCAGCCAAGAATTCGGGACAGGGGTGTCCTCCTATAATTCACCCCTCCACTTT.

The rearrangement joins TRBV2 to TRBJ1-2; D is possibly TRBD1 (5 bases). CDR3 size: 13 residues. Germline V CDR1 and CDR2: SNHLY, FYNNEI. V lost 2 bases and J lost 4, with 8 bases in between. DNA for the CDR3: TGTGCCAGCAGTGAACTTGACAGCTATGGCTACACCTTC. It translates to CASSELDSYGYTF.

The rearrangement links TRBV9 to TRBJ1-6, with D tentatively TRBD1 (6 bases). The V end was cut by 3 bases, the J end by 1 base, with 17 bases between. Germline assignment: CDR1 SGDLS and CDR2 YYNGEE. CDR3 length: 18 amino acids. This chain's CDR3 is CASSAPTGSGSYNSPLHF. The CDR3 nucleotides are TGTGCCAGCAGCGCCCCTACAGGGTCTGGGTCCTATAATTCACCCCTCCACTTT.